What follows are 9 T cell receptor beta chains derived from one specimen sequenced in a study of shared clonotypes between healthy human individuals. Measured with immunoSEQ multiplex PCR; TCRdb has only the in-frame clones, and not every one. The table has hundreds of thousands of clones, around 76% seen once. Sequenced material: PBMCs. These receptors were obtained from a woman aged 40 to 50 in good health. Some clones in this sample may be carry-over from other donors' samples.

V and J are TRBV5-8 and TRBJ2-7; D ambiguous. Germline V gene lookup returns CDR1 SGHTS and CDR2 YDEGEE. Trimming removed 5 bases at V and 2 bases at J, with 17 bases between. CDR3 length equals 15 residues. CDR3 protein: CASRLDGPWAYEQYF. DNA of the CDR3: TGTGCCAGCAGACTCGACGGACCATGGGCCTACGAGCAGTACTTC.

The V and J genes are TRBV5-1 and TRBJ2-1; 7 bases map to TRBD1. Per the germline V gene, CDR1 is SGHRS and CDR2 is YFSETQ. V was clipped by 0 bases and J by 4 bases; unmatched bases: 7. This CDR3 comprises 16 residues. The CDR3 reads CASSLESQGPYNEQFF. DNA of the CDR3: TGCGCCAGCAGCTTGGAGTCACAGGGGCCTTACAATGAGCAGTTCTTC.

The rearrangement uses TRBV7-6 and TRBJ2-7, with 10 bases lining up with TRBD2. Germline-derived CDR1 and CDR2 are SGHVS and FNYEAQ. Trimming took 0 bases from V and 0 from J; bases not matched to a gene: 11. This CDR3 has 19 amino acids. The chain's CDR3 is CASSLARAGTSVTSYEQYF. The CDR3 bases are TGTGCCAGCAGCTTAGCGAGGGCCGGGACTAGCGTTACCTCCTACGAGCAGTACTTC.

J is TRBJ1-1 and V is TRBV18, with D possibly matching TRBD1 (5 bases). Trimming took 0 bases from V and 3 from J, leaving 11 bases between them. CDR3 size: 15 residues. CDR1 is KGHSH and CDR2 is LQKENI in the germline V gene. For the CDR3, the DNA is TGTGCCAGCTCACCACCGGTGGGGCCGGACACTGAAGCTTTCTTT. Protein sequence: CASSPPVGPDTEAFF.

This clone was found a few times. The V call is TRBV5-6, the J call TRBJ2-7; 7 nucleotides align to TRBD1. CDR3 length: 15 residues. The V gene's germline CDR1 is SGHDT and CDR2 YYEEEE. V trimming: 3 bases; J trimming: 3 bases; junction bases outside the gene matches: 9. The CDR3 nucleotides read TGTGCCAGCAGCTACACAGGGGTCGGGTTCTACGAGCAGTACTTC. Its translation is CASSYTGVGFYEQYF.

The CDR3 DNA follows: TGTGCCAGCAGTTTACTCACGGGGACTAATGAGCAGTTCTTC. It specifies CASSLLTGTNEQFF. The chain has TRBV28 and TRBJ2-1; D is perhaps TRBD2 (6 bases). Germline CDR1 is MDHEN and CDR2 is SYDVKM. The CDR3 is 14 residues long. The ends were cut back, 2 bases at V and 7 bases at J, with 12 bases in the middle.

This clone was seen once. V usage is TRBV28 and J usage is TRBJ1-1; 7 nucleotides agree with TRBD1. The CDR3 runs 15 residues. V lost 5 bases to trimming and J lost 1 base; unmatched junction nucleotides: 7. Germline V gene sequence: CDR1 MDHEN, CDR2 SYDVKM. The CDR3 sequence: CASSVPGQPNTEAFF. CDR3 coding DNA: TGTGCCAGCAGTGTCCCGGGACAGCCGAACACTGAAGCTTTCTTT. Filled out from reference TRBV28 and TRBJ1-1, the complete variable domain reads DVKVTQSSRYLVKRTGEKVFLECVQDMDHENMFWYRQDPGLGLRLIYFSYDVKMKEKGDIPEGYSVSREKKERFSLILESASTNQTSMYLCASSVPGQPNTEAFFGQGTRLTVV.

Only one count was recorded for this clone. The chain couples TRBV18 to TRBJ2-7; D gene unclear. This CDR3 comprises 12 residues. Germline V gives CDR1 KGHSH, CDR2 LQKENI. Trimming pared 2 bases from V and 4 bases from J, leaving 6 bases between. CDR3 sequence: CASSPGPYEQYF. DNA of the CDR3: TGTGCCAGCTCACCAGGGCCGTACGAGCAGTACTTC.

As to this clone: Given a much more abundant clone one base away, this may be a read error. The same CDR3 is also encoded by other DNA sequences in this sample. The DNA of the CDR3 is TGTGCCAGCAGTTACTCCGGACAGGGTTCATACGAGCAGTACTTC. It codes for CASSYSGQGSYEQYF. The V and J genes are TRBV6-5 and TRBJ2-7; TRBD1 aligns across 8 bases. The J segment lost 4 bases and the V segment lost 0 bases, leaving 5 bases of the junction unmatched. CDR1 and CDR2 from the germline V gene are MNHEY and SVGAGI. This CDR3 contains 15 residues.